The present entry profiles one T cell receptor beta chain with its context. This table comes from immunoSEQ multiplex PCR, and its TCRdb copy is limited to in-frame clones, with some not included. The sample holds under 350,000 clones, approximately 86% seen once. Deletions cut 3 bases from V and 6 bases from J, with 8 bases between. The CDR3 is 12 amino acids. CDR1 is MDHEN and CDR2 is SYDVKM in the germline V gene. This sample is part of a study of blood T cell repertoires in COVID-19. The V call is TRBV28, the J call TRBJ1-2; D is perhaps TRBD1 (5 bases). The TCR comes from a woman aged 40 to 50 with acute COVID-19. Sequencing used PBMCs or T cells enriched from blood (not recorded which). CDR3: CASSLAGNGYTF. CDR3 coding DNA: TGTGCCAGCAGTTTGGCAGGGAATGGCTACACCTTC.